This TCR beta chain was recovered during a study of blood T cell repertoires in COVID-19. For the study at large: Acute and convalescent COVID-19 samples came from the United States, Italy and Spain.

Libraries were prepared by immunoSEQ multiplex PCR; TCRdb keeps only in-frame clonotypes and omits some of them. This table holds more than 90,000 clones, roughly 82% found once. The V and J ends lost 0 bases and 1 base respectively, with 10 bases between them. The CDR3 totals 15 residues. Germline values: CDR1 SGHRS, CDR2 YFSETQ. The chain recombines TRBV5-1 with TRBJ1-1, with D hard to call. The sequence was obtained from a man aged 80 or over with acute or convalescent COVID-19. The sequencing input was peripheral blood. The CDR3 protein is CASSLGARSNTEAFF. Here the CDR3 DNA reads TGCGCCAGCAGCTTGGGGGCACGGTCGAACACTGAAGCTTTCTTT.